Listed below are T cell receptor beta chains from one sample, sequenced in a study of neurological immune-mediated disorders. Each CDR3 protein is one row after TCRdb ran MiXCR on the 5' RACE reads. This sample has around 56,000 distinct CDR3 sequences, with 24% found just once. What was sequenced was PBMCs. These TCRs come from a man aged 55 to 70 with HTLV-1-associated myelopathy (HAM/TSP). The CDR3 runs from the conserved cysteine through the conserved F or W. A D gene is named only where the DNA matches it firmly. Rows give clone size only sometimes, using once, few, many, or a class for an expanded clone.

V gene: TRBV20-1
clone size: many
J gene: TRBJ2-1
D gene: TRBD2
CDR3 DNA: TGCAGTGGGCTAGCGGGAGCCGACTACAATGAGCAGTTCTTC
CDR3 protein: CSGLAGADYNEQFF

V gene: TRBV5-1
clone size: many
J gene: TRBJ1-6
D gene: TRBD1
CDR3 DNA: TGCGCCAGCAGCTTGGAGGTCGTGGGACAGGGTACTTCACCCCTCCACTTT
CDR3 protein: CASSLEVVGQGTSPLHF

V gene: TRBV5-1
clone size: NA
J gene: TRBJ2-3
D gene: TRBD1
CDR3 DNA: TGCGCCAGCAGCTGGCCGCTCGGGACAGGGCTGACAGATACGCAGTATTTT
CDR3 protein: CASSWPLGTGLTDTQYF

V gene: TRBV20-1
clone size: many
J gene: TRBJ2-3
D gene: NA
CDR3 DNA: TGCAGTGCTTCCATGGGAGATACGCAGTATTTT
CDR3 protein: CSASMGDTQYF

V gene: TRBV20-1
clone size: many
J gene: TRBJ2-7
D gene: TRBD2
CDR3 DNA: TGCAGTGCTAGAGATTCTGGAGCGGGAGGTGAGCAGTACTTC
CDR3 protein: CSARDSGAGGEQYF

V gene: TRBV12-3/TRBV12-4
clone size: many
J gene: TRBJ1-6
D gene: TRBD1
CDR3 DNA: TGTGCCAGCAGTGCTAACACAGGGGGCAGAAATTCACCCCTCCACTTT
CDR3 protein: CASSANTGGRNSPLHF

V gene: TRBV5-8
clone size: NA
J gene: TRBJ2-1
D gene: NA
CDR3 DNA: TGTGCCAGCAGCTTTTCGCGGAGAGACCTAGGTGAGCAGTTCTTC
CDR3 protein: CASSFSRRDLGEQFF

V gene: TRBV7-8
clone size: many
J gene: TRBJ2-1
D gene: TRBD2
CDR3 DNA: TGTGCCAGCAGCTTTTTCAGGCGGGAGAAGCACACTGAGCAGTTCTTC
CDR3 protein: CASSFFRREKHTEQFF

V gene: TRBV20-1
clone size: many
J gene: TRBJ2-1
D gene: TRBD2
CDR3 DNA: TGCAGTGCTCTAGCGGGCGGGGAGGGCCGATCGCAGCAGTTCTTC
CDR3 protein: CSALAGGEGRSQQFF

V gene: TRBV20-1
clone size: medium-sized
J gene: TRBJ2-5
D gene: NA
CDR3 DNA: TGCAGTGCTAGAGGTCTGCAAGAGACCCAGTACTTC
CDR3 protein: CSARGLQETQYF

V gene: TRBV28
clone size: many
J gene: TRBJ2-7
D gene: TRBD2
CDR3 DNA: TGTGCCAGCAGTTCTCGGACTAGTAACTACGAGCAGTACTTC
CDR3 protein: CASSSRTSNYEQYF

V gene: TRBV20-1
clone size: NA
J gene: TRBJ2-5
D gene: TRBD2
CDR3 DNA: TGCAGTGCTTTCTCGGGGGGGGAGACCCAGTACTTC
CDR3 protein: CSAFSGGETQYF

V gene: TRBV20-1
clone size: many
J gene: TRBJ1-6
D gene: TRBD1
CDR3 DNA: TGCAGTGCTAAATCGGGACAGGGACAATCCTATAATTCACCCCTCCACTTT
CDR3 protein: CSAKSGQGQSYNSPLHF

V gene: TRBV24-1
clone size: many
J gene: TRBJ2-5
D gene: NA
CDR3 DNA: TGTGCCACCAGTCCAGGGGCTAGTGGGGAGACCCAGTACTTC
CDR3 protein: CATSPGASGETQYF

V gene: TRBV5-1
clone size: many
J gene: TRBJ1-2
D gene: TRBD1
CDR3 DNA: TGCGCCAGCAGCTTGGGACAGGGACACTATGGCTACACCTTC
CDR3 protein: CASSLGQGHYGYTF

V gene: TRBV7-2
clone size: many
J gene: TRBJ1-5
D gene: NA
CDR3 DNA: TGTGCCAGCAGCTTAGATTATGGGGAGGTTCAGCCCCAGCATTTT
CDR3 protein: CASSLDYGEVQPQHF

V gene: TRBV29-1
clone size: many
J gene: TRBJ2-1
D gene: TRBD2
CDR3 DNA: TGCAGCGCCGGACTAGCGTACAATGAGCAGTTCTTC
CDR3 protein: CSAGLAYNEQFF

V gene: TRBV20-1
clone size: many
J gene: TRBJ2-7
D gene: NA
CDR3 DNA: TGCAGTGCTAGATCCGGGACGGCGAATAACGAGCAGTACTTC
CDR3 protein: CSARSGTANNEQYF

V gene: TRBV5-1
clone size: many
J gene: TRBJ2-7
D gene: TRBD2
CDR3 DNA: TGCGCCAGCAGCTTGGATCGGAGCGGGAGTGGCGAGCAGTACTTC
CDR3 protein: CASSLDRSGSGEQYF

V gene: TRBV3-1
clone size: many
J gene: TRBJ1-2
D gene: NA
CDR3 DNA: TGTGCCAGCAGCCCGACCGCCACTAACTATGGCTACACCTTC
CDR3 protein: CASSPTATNYGYTF

V gene: TRBV12-3/TRBV12-4
clone size: many
J gene: TRBJ2-7
D gene: TRBD2
CDR3 DNA: TGTGCCAGCAGCCGACGACTAGCGGGGGCCTCCGAGCAGTACTTC
CDR3 protein: CASSRRLAGASEQYF

V gene: TRBV10-3
clone size: medium-sized
J gene: TRBJ2-4
D gene: NA
CDR3 DNA: TGTGCCATCAGTGAGTCTGGACAGACAGCCAAAAACATTCAGTACTTC
CDR3 protein: CAISESGQTAKNIQYF

V gene: TRBV18
clone size: NA
J gene: TRBJ2-1
D gene: NA
CDR3 DNA: TGTGCCAGCTCACCACCGCGTCTAAACAATGAGCAGTTCTTC
CDR3 protein: CASSPPRLNNEQFF

V gene: TRBV6-5
clone size: many
J gene: TRBJ2-1
D gene: NA
CDR3 DNA: TGTGCCAGCAGCCCAGGGTTTTTGTCTCTGTTCTTC
CDR3 protein: CASSPGFLSLFF

V gene: TRBV5-1
clone size: many
J gene: TRBJ2-2
D gene: NA
CDR3 DNA: TGCGCCAGCAGCTTGTCTTACAGATCCGGGGAGCTGTTTTTT
CDR3 protein: CASSLSYRSGELFF

V gene: TRBV21-1
clone size: many
J gene: TRBJ2-5
D gene: NA
CDR3 DNA: TGTGCCAGCAGCAAAGATCACACCTTGGAGACCCAGTACTTC
CDR3 protein: CASSKDHTLETQYF

V gene: TRBV20-1
clone size: many
J gene: TRBJ1-4
D gene: NA
CDR3 DNA: TGCAGTGCTAGAGGAAGTGGAGATGGAAATGAAAAACTGTTTTTT
CDR3 protein: CSARGSGDGNEKLFF